The rows below give T cell receptor beta chains drawn from one sample of a study of blood T cell repertoires in COVID-19. Libraries were prepared by immunoSEQ multiplex PCR; TCRdb keeps only in-frame clonotypes and omits some of them. The sample lists 80,000 to 95,000 clones, roughly 80% seen once, with 16% in the top ten. Sample: peripheral blood. The receptors here all came from a woman of 80 years or more with active or convalescent COVID-19. CDR3s leave out the opening cysteine and the closing phenylalanine or tryptophan. Size is omitted from some rows. Given values are once, few, many or a class for expanded clones.

size,J,V,CDR3
.,TRBJ2-5,TRBV6-1,ASSEQGRGETQY
.,TRBJ2-7,TRBV2,ASSEALQGYEQY
.,TRBJ2-1,TRBV2,ATTGTSDDEQF
.,TRBJ2-1,TRBV7-2,ASSSVGSYNEQF
.,TRBJ2-1,TRBV7-8,ASSSRGLAGTYNEQF
.,TRBJ2-3,TRBV10-3,AIRGTSGGNLDTQY
.,TRBJ1-4,TRBV4-3,ASSQDYWTGNNEKLF
.,TRBJ1-1,TRBV4-3,ASSHRDRDNTEAF
.,TRBJ2-2,TRBV5-1,ASSPQGLAGGELF
.,TRBJ2-3,TRBV3-1/TRBV3-2,ASPKLTTDTQY
.,TRBJ1-1,TRBV6-5,ASSYRGYNTEAF
.,TRBJ2-5,TRBV9,ASSVLAGGPQETQY
.,TRBJ1-1,TRBV12-3/TRBV12-4,ASSINSGFAF
.,TRBJ2-7,TRBV6-2/TRBV6-3,ASSWWGQAEQY
.,TRBJ2-3,TRBV6-4,ASSPGLALSTDTQY
.,TRBJ2-3,TRBV2,ASRPLLGGGTDTQY
.,TRBJ2-1,TRBV29-1,SVWLASSSYNEQF
.,TRBJ1-5,TRBV2,ASSGDSSQPQH
.,TRBJ2-5,TRBV7-3,ASSSQGGTQY
once,TRBJ1-1,TRBV27,ASSLSYQGRNTEAF
.,TRBJ2-1,TRBV19,ASSILAGVANEQF
.,TRBJ1-4,TRBV4-1,ASSQGGARANEKLF
once,TRBJ1-1,TRBV3-1/TRBV3-2,ASSPRESGGLNTEAF
.,TRBJ2-5,TRBV28,ASRGLAGVGETQY
.,TRBJ2-4,TRBV28,ASSSGSYTIAKNIQY
.,TRBJ2-5,TRBV3-1/TRBV3-2,ASSGRASVETQY
.,TRBJ2-3,TRBV5-4,ASSTAGARGRY
.,TRBJ2-1,TRBV6-5,ASQRALSYNEQF
.,TRBJ1-1,TRBV3-1/TRBV3-2,ASSQAGTSNTEAF
.,TRBJ2-1,TRBV9,ASSVGHPSSYNEQF
.,TRBJ2-5,TRBV9,ASSPTSRSAQETQY
.,TRBJ2-5,TRBV5-6,ASSLALRETQY
.,TRBJ1-3,TRBV5-1,ASSPGVYSGNTIY
once,TRBJ2-7,TRBV7-2,ASSLARGGVGTYEQY
.,TRBJ1-6,TRBV6-1,ASSGPSQGFNSPLH
few,TRBJ1-2,TRBV6-1,ASSETSYGYT
.,TRBJ2-2,TRBV4-2,ASSQDPRVGGELF
.,TRBJ2-7,TRBV7-8,ASSIGLAGPSYEQY
.,TRBJ2-3,TRBV11-2,ASSPLTSGGFDTQY
.,TRBJ1-2,TRBV4-3,ASSQGQPGGYT